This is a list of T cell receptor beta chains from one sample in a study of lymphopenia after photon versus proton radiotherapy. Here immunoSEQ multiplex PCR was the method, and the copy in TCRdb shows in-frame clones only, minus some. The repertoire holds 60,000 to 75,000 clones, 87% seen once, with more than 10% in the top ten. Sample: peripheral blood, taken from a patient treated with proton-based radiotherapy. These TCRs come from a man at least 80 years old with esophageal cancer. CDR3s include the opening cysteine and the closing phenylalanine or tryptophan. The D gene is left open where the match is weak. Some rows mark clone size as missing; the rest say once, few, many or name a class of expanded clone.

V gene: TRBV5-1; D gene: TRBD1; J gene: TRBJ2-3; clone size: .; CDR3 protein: CASSVGQGDTQYF; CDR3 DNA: TGCGCCAGCAGCGTCGGACAGGGAGATACGCAGTATTTT
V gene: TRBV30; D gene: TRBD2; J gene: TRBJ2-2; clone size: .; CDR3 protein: CAWRARRGWTGELFF; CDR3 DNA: TGTGCCTGGAGAGCCAGGCGGGGGTGGACCGGGGAGCTGTTTTTT
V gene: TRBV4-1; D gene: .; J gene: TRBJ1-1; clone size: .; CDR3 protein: CASRGPLKGTEAFF; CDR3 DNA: TGCGCCAGCAGAGGTCCCCTCAAGGGGACTGAAGCTTTCTTT
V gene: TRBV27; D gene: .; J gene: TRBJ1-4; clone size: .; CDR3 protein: CASSLEGRTHEKLFF; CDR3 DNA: TGTGCCAGCAGTTTAGAGGGCAGAACCCATGAAAAACTGTTTTTT
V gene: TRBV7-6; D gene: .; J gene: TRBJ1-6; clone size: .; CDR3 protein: CASSFYNRSPLHF; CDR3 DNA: TGTGCCAGCAGCTTTTACAACCGGTCACCCCTCCACTTT
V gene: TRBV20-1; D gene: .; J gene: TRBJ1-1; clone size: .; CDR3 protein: CSAIGTGTAFF; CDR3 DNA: TGCAGTGCTATAGGAACAGGGACGGCTTTCTTT
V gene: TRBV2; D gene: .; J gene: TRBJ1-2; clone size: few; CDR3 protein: CASSVTDYGYTF; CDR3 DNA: TGTGCCAGCAGTGTGACAGACTATGGCTACACCTTC
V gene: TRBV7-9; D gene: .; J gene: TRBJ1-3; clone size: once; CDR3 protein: CASSLVSGYSGNTIYF; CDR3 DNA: TGTGCCAGCAGCTTAGTTTCAGGGTACTCTGGAAACACCATATATTTT
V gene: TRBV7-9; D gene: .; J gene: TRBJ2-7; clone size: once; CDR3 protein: CASSLVVYEQYF; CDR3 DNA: TGTGCCAGCAGCTTAGTAGTTTACGAGCAGTACTTC
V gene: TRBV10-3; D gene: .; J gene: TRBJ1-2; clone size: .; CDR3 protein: CAISEGGVYGYTF; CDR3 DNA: TGTGCCATCAGTGAGGGGGGAGTCTATGGCTACACCTTC
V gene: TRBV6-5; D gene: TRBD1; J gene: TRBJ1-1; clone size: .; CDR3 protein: CASSLDREAFF; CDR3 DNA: TGTGCCAGCAGTTTGGACAGGGAAGCTTTCTTT
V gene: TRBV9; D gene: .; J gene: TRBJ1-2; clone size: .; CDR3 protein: CASSKGGQESNYGYTF; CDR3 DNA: TGTGCCAGCAGCAAGGGAGGGCAGGAGAGCAACTATGGCTACACCTTC
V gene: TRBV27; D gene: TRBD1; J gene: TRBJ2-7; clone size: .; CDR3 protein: CASSPQTGPYEQYF; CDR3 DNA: TGTGCCAGCAGTCCCCAGACAGGGCCCTACGAGCAGTACTTC
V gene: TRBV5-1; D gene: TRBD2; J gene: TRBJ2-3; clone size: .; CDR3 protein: CASSLPGGGGTDTQYF; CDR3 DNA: TGCGCCAGCAGCCTCCCGGGAGGGGGTGGCACAGATACGCAGTATTTT
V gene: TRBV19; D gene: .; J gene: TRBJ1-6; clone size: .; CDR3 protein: CASSNTGNAYNSPLHF; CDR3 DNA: TGTGCCAGTAGTAATACTGGGAATGCCTATAATTCACCCCTCCACTTT
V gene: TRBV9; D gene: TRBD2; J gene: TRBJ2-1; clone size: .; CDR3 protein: CASSERDYGPEKQFF; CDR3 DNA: TGTGCCAGCAGCGAGCGGGACTATGGGCCAGAAAAGCAGTTCTTC
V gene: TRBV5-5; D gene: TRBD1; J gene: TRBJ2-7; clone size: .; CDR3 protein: CASSLTGGEQYF; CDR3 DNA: TGTGCCAGCAGCCTAACAGGGGGCGAGCAGTACTTC
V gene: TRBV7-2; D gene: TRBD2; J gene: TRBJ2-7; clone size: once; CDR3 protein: CASSLIGAGDSSYEQYF; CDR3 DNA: TGTGCCAGCAGCTTAATAGGCGCGGGAGACAGCTCCTACGAGCAGTACTTC
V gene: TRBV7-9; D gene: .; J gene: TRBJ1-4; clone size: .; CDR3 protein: CASSSGIATNEKLFF; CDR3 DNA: TGTGCCAGCAGCTCAGGAATCGCGACTAATGAAAAACTGTTTTTT